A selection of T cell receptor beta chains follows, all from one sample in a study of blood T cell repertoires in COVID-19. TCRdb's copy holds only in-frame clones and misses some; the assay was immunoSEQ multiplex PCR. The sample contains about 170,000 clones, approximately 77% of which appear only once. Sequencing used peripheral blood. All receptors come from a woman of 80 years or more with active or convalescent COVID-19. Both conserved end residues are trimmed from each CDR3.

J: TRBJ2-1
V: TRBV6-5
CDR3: ASSPGSSYNEQF

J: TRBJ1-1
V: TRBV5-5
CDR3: ASSLGQANTEAF

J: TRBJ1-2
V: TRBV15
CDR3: ATSRGTGGFGYT

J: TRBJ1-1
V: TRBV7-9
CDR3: ASSPQTGIEAF

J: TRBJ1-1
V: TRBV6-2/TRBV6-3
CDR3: ASSYGQGVGEAF

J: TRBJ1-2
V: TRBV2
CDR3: ASSSTGRSFGYT

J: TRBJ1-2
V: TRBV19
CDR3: ASQDSYGYT

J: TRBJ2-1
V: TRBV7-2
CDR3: ASSSRTSPANEQF

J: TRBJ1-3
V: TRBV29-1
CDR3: SVEGPHRAGNTIY

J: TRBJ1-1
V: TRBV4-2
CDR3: ASSLDRDRSTEAF

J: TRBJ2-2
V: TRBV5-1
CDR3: ASSLGSRSTGELF

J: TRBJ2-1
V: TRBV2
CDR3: ASSRLAGASEQF

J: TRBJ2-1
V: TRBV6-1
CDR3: ASSEAQGSSYNEQF